These 30 T cell receptor beta chains were sequenced from one sample in a study of shared clonotypes between healthy human individuals. The data were produced by immunoSEQ multiplex PCR, yet TCRdb's version contains in-frame clones alone and is incomplete. The sample has 2 million to 2.5 million clones; more than 85% are singletons. Sequencing was done on a sample of naive CD4+ T cells from PBMCs. This sample's subset: CD45RA+ positively selected. These receptors all stem from a man between 18 and 29 years old in good health. Some clones in this sample may be carry-over from other donors' samples.

This chain uses TRBV5-1 with TRBJ2-7, with no clear D. Trimming removed 4 bases from V and 0 bases from J, with 8 bases in between. Germline assignment: CDR1 SGHRS and CDR2 YFSETQ. This CDR3 region has 13 residues. The CDR3 coding sequence is TGCGCCAGCAGCCCTCGGAACTCCTACGAGCAGTACTTC. It translates to CASSPRNSYEQYF. Complete variable domain (other parts from reference TRBV5-1 and TRBJ2-7): KAGVTQTPRYLIKTRGQQVTLSCSPISGHRSVSWYQQTPGQGLQFLFEYFSETQRNKGNFPGRFSGRQFSNSRSEMNVSTLELGDSALYLCASSPRNSYEQYFGPGTRLTVT.

As regards this clone: Other DNA sequences from this sample encode an identical CDR3 as well. The CDR3 region is CASSGNRVSTEAFF. The CDR3 DNA follows: TGCGCCAGCAGCGGAAACAGGGTTTCGACTGAAGCTTTCTTT. V is TRBV5-1 and J is TRBJ1-1, with D maybe TRBD1 (6 bases). V lost 4 bases to trimming and J lost 5 bases, with 15 bases between them. Germline V gives CDR1 SGHRS, CDR2 YFSETQ. The CDR3 has 14 amino acids.

The gene calls are TRBV10-3 and TRBJ2-3; D may be TRBD2 (6 bases). In germline, CDR1 is ENHRY, CDR2 SYGVKD. V gave up 7 bases and J gave up 0 bases, with 11 bases separating them. The CDR3 has 14 amino acids. DNA of the CDR3: TGTGCCATCACTAGAAGCGGGAGCACAGATACGCAGTATTTT. It translates to CAITRSGSTDTQYF.

The chain has TRBV11-3 and TRBJ2-2; TRBD1 matches 10 bases. The trim removed 4 bases at V and 7 bases at J, leaving 6 bases unmatched. Germline V gene lookup returns CDR1 SGHNT and CDR2 YENEEA. This CDR3 contains 15 residues. CDR3 sequence reads: CASSSDRGLDGELFF. CDR3 coding DNA: TGTGCCAGCAGCTCCGACAGGGGGCTTGACGGGGAGCTGTTTTTT.

The rearrangement joins TRBV7-2 to TRBJ2-3; 8 bases are shared with TRBD2. The germline gives CDR1 SGHTA, CDR2 FQGNSA. V was pared by 0 bases and J by 3 bases, with 5 bases of the junction left unmatched. This CDR3 has 16 residues. This CDR3 reads CASSLARSSGTDTQYF. CDR3 coding DNA: TGTGCCAGCAGCTTAGCGCGGTCTAGCGGGACAGATACGCAGTATTTT.

The genes are TRBV11-1 and TRBJ2-2; 12 bases fit TRBD2. The CDR3 runs 18 residues. With 5 bases clipped from V and 3 bases from J, the junction kept 10 bases outside the gene matches. Germline CDR1 is SGHAT and CDR2 is FQDESV (reference sequence). CDR3: CASSPRLAGELYTGELFF. CDR3 nucleotide sequence: TGTGCCAGCAGCCCCCGACTAGCGGGAGAGCTCTACACCGGGGAGCTGTTTTTT.

The genes are TRBV14 and TRBJ2-7; 7 nucleotides align to TRBD2. The CDR3 consists of 15 residues. CDR1 is SGHDN and CDR2 is FVKESK in the germline V gene. Trimming removed 4 bases from V and 2 bases from J; junction bases left unmatched: 8. The CDR3 coding sequence is TGTGCCAGCAGCCTACCGGGACTACCAACCTACGAGCAGTACTTC. Translating gives CASSLPGLPTYEQYF.

J is TRBJ1-2 and V is TRBV7-6; D is unclear. The length of the CDR3 is 13 residues. Trimming took 3 bases from V and 2 from J, leaving 7 bases between them. Looked up from germline, CDR1 is SGHVS and CDR2 is FNYEAQ. This CDR3 reads CASSFDKNYGYTF. The CDR3 DNA sequence: TGTGCCAGCAGCTTTGACAAAAACTATGGCTACACCTTC.

CDR3 bases: TGTGCCAGCAGCTTGACAGGGTTAGAAGGCTACACCTTC. It translates to CASSLTGLEGYTF. V is TRBV5-4 and J is TRBJ1-2, with TRBD1 as a possible D gene (6 bases). The V and J ends lost 1 base and 8 bases respectively, with 12 bases between them. The CDR3 totals 13 residues. The V gene's germline CDR1 is SGHNT and CDR2 YYREEE (reference sequence).

The chain joins TRBV7-2 to TRBJ2-5, with 10 bases that match TRBD1. V lost 3 bases, J lost 4 bases, and 8 bases stayed unmatched. This CDR3 comprises 16 residues. The V gene's germline CDR1 is SGHTA and CDR2 FQGNSA. The CDR3 spells CASSLFGQGVGETQYF. The CDR3 DNA reads TGTGCCAGCAGCTTGTTTGGACAGGGGGTAGGAGAGACCCAGTACTTC.

This chain connects TRBV2 to TRBJ2-2; 7 positions agree with TRBD2. CDR1 is SNHLY and CDR2 is FYNNEI in the germline V gene. This CDR3 is 14 amino acids long. Unmatched junction bases numbered 9, after V lost 8 bases and J lost 6 bases. CDR3 in amino acids: CASFLGRAPGELFF. The CDR3 DNA reads as TGTGCCAGCTTTCTAGGGAGGGCCCCCGGGGAGCTGTTTTTT.

This sequence joins TRBV9 and TRBJ2-1; 10 bases are a match to TRBD2. The germline CDR1 and CDR2 sequences are SGDLS and YYNGEE. The CDR3 runs 20 residues. Unmatched junction bases numbered 12, after V lost 0 bases and J lost 0 bases. The CDR3 protein is CASSVVRSRASGSSYNEQFF. The DNA for the CDR3 is TGTGCCAGCAGCGTAGTACGGTCCCGGGCTAGCGGGAGCTCCTACAATGAGCAGTTCTTC.

V gene TRBV9 combines with J gene TRBJ2-7; 7 bases are shared with TRBD2. The junction had 8 bases not matched to a gene; V was cut back by 0 bases and J by 2 bases. Germline V gene data show CDR1 as SGDLS and CDR2 as YYNGEE. The CDR3 spans 16 residues. The CDR3: CASSVGPPAGAYEQYF. The DNA of the CDR3 is TGTGCCAGCAGCGTAGGCCCCCCGGCGGGGGCCTACGAGCAGTACTTC.

The chain carries TRBV11-1 and TRBJ2-3; D is unresolved. The CDR3 extends over 14 amino acids. Per the germline V gene, CDR1 is SGHAT and CDR2 is FQDESV (reference sequence). V gave up 5 bases and J gave up 10 bases, with 19 bases separating them. The CDR3 region is CASSQERLLSPQYF. CDR3 sequence (DNA): TGTGCCAGCAGCCAAGAAAGACTCCTCTCTCCGCAGTATTTT.

The chain joins TRBV18 to TRBJ1-1; D is uncertain. Germline CDR1 KGHSH, CDR2 LQKENI. This CDR3 has 15 residues. With 1 base removed from V and 1 base from J, the gap between germline ends came to 10 bases. CDR3 protein: CASSPRVMENTEAFF. The CDR3 region has the DNA TGTGCCAGCTCACCACGGGTGATGGAGAACACTGAAGCTTTCTTT.

This clone has a single count. The rearrangement uses TRBV5-3 and TRBJ2-7; D tentatively fits TRBD1 or TRBD2 (7 bases each). TRBV5-3 is designated an ORF whose function remains uncertain. The V end lost 2 bases, the J end lost 5 bases, and 14 bases lay between the germline ends. CDR3 length: 14 residues. The DNA of the CDR3 is TGTGCCAGAAGCTTAACAGGGGACTATGACGAGCAGTACTTC. Translated, it gives CARSLTGDYDEQYF.

The chain employs TRBV7-3 and TRBJ2-2; D possibly corresponds to TRBD1 (5 bases). The CDR3 is 12 residues long. Trimming left V 5 bases short and J 4 bases short, with 5 bases between. Looked up from germline, CDR1 is SGHTA and CDR2 is FQGTGA. CDR3 in amino acids: CASSTGTGELFF. Written as DNA, the CDR3 is TGTGCCAGCAGCACAGGCACCGGGGAGCTGTTTTTT.

The V gene is TRBV5-1, the J gene TRBJ1-2, with D perhaps matching TRBD1 (5 bases). Between the trimmed V and J ends, which lost 4 bases and 0 bases, there was a span of 13 bases. The germline CDR1 and CDR2 sequences are SGHRS and YFSETQ. The CDR3 extends over 15 amino acids. The CDR3 here is CASSPQAQANYGYTF. The CDR3 nucleotides read TGCGCCAGCAGCCCACAGGCGCAAGCTAACTATGGCTACACCTTC. The complete variable domain, with remaining parts taken from reference TRBV5-1 and TRBJ1-2, reads KAGVTQTPRYLIKTRGQQVTLSCSPISGHRSVSWYQQTPGQGLQFLFEYFSETQRNKGNFPGRFSGRQFSNSRSEMNVSTLELGDSALYLCASSPQAQANYGYTFGSGTRLTVV.

This clone occurred a few times. The chain employs TRBV19 and TRBJ1-1, with D tentatively TRBD1 (5 bases). Trimming removed 7 bases at V and 3 bases at J, with 12 bases between. The CDR3 spans 13 residues. Germline V gives CDR1 LNHDA, CDR2 SQIVND (reference sequence). The CDR3 DNA reads as TGTGCCAGTAATTGGGGGACCTACACTGAAGCTTTCTTT. This sequence encodes CASNWGTYTEAFF.

This clone was seen only once. The chain is built from TRBV28 and TRBJ2-7; perhaps TRBD2 as D (6 bases). Germline CDR1 is MDHEN and CDR2 is SYDVKM. CDR3 length equals 14 residues. The V and J ends lost 5 bases and 6 bases respectively, with 17 bases between them. CDR3 DNA sequence: TGTGCCAGCAGTCGGCCTAGCGCCAGCGGCGAGCAGTACTTC. Translation gives CASSRPSASGEQYF.

In this sample, this clone turned up once. The sample has other DNA sequences that encode this CDR3 too. The rearrangement joins TRBV10-3 to TRBJ2-7; D remains ambiguous. The length of the CDR3 is 13 residues. CDR1 ENHRY and CDR2 SYGVKD come from the germline V gene. Trimming stripped 3 bases from V and 0 bases from J, with 6 bases between. In DNA, the CDR3 is TGTGCCATCAGTGAAGGAAGCTCCTACGAGCAGTACTTC. It translates to CAISEGSSYEQYF.

This clone was recorded only once. The chain's CDR3 is CASSQVGGGEVTEAFF. The CDR3 bases are TGTGCCAGCAGCCAAGTAGGGGGCGGGGAGGTCACTGAAGCTTTCTTT. This sequence joins TRBV4-2 and TRBJ1-1, with 7 positions matching TRBD1. This CDR3 is 16 amino acids long. With 1 base clipped from V and 4 bases from J, the junction kept 9 bases outside the gene matches. Germline CDR1 is LGHNA and CDR2 is YNFKEQ.

V and J are TRBV2 and TRBJ2-7, with 8 bases matching TRBD2. The CDR3 is 12 amino acids. Losses at the gene ends were 7 bases for V and 6 bases for J; bases not matched to a gene: 5. CDR1 SNHLY and CDR2 FYNNEI come from the germline V gene. In DNA, the CDR3 is TGTGCCAGCACGCGGGAGGCGGCCGAGCAGTACTTC. It encodes CASTREAAEQYF. The full variable domain, in which reference TRBV2 and TRBJ2-7 provide the parts outside the CDR3, is EPEVTQTPSHQVTQMGQEVILRCVPISNHLYFYWYRQILGQKVEFLVSFYNNEISEKSEIFDDQFSVERPDGSNFTLKIRSTKLEDSAMYFCASTREAAEQYFGPGTRLTVT.

V usage is TRBV5-8 and J usage is TRBJ2-5; the D is unclear. The CDR3 runs to 14 residues. CDR1 and CDR2 from the germline V gene are SGHTS and YDEGEE. The V end was cut by 1 base, the J end by 7 bases, with 14 bases between. The CDR3 sequence is CASSLRAGWTTQYF. The CDR3 DNA reads TGTGCCAGCAGCTTGAGAGCAGGCTGGACGACCCAGTACTTC.

This clone was seen a single time. The chain couples TRBV28 to TRBJ2-5, with D perhaps TRBD1 (6 bases). Germline loops: CDR1 MDHEN, CDR2 SYDVKM. The CDR3 covers 13 residues. Trimming cost V 8 bases and J 2 bases, with 12 bases left between them. The CDR3 DNA follows: TGTGCCAGCGACTCCGGACAGCAAGAGACCCAGTACTTC. It translates to CASDSGQQETQYF.

As to this clone: The same CDR3 can be traced to other DNA sequences in this sample. This chain joins TRBV11-2 and TRBJ1-1, with D tentatively TRBD1 (5 bases). Germline CDR1 reads SGHAT; CDR2 reads FQNNGV. The CDR3 spans 13 residues. The V end was cut by 5 bases, the J end by 5 bases, with 12 bases between. The CDR3 DNA sequence: TGTGCCAGCAGCCCAGACCGGGGGACTGAAGCTTTCTTT. It yields the protein CASSPDRGTEAFF.

The CDR3 bases are TGTGCCAGCAGCCTCATTGGAAACACCATATATTTT. Residues: CASSLIGNTIYF. This chain uses TRBV9 with TRBJ1-3, with D unclear. CDR3 length equals 12 residues. V lost 4 bases to trimming and J lost 3 bases, with 5 bases between them. From germline, CDR1 is SGDLS and CDR2 YYNGEE. The full variable domain, in which reference TRBV9 and TRBJ1-3 provide the parts outside the CDR3, is DSGVTQTPKHLITATGQRVTLRCSPRSGDLSVYWYQQSLDQGLQFLIQYYNGEERAKGNILERFSAQQFPDLHSELNLSSLELGDSALYFCASSLIGNTIYFGEGSWLTVV.

This clone turned up a few times. This chain connects TRBV21-1 to TRBJ1-4. TRBV21-1 is a pseudogene locus. The length of the CDR3 is 16 residues. The CDR3 reads CASSAMIVGEDEKLFF. DNA of the CDR3: TGTGCCAGCAGCGCCATGATTGTAGGGGAGGATGAAAAACTGTTTTTT.

The CDR3 reads CASSFVDRAYEQYF. The CDR3 DNA is TGTGCCAGCAGCTTCGTCGACAGGGCCTACGAGCAGTACTTC. The rearrangement links TRBV5-8 to TRBJ2-7, with 7 positions matching TRBD1. The CDR3 consists of 14 residues. The trim removed 2 bases at V and 2 bases at J, leaving 4 bases unmatched. The V gene's germline CDR1 is SGHTS and CDR2 YDEGEE.

The chain employs TRBV19 and TRBJ1-1, with 8 bases matching TRBD1. CDR3 length: 13 residues. The J segment lost 4 bases and the V segment lost 5 bases, leaving 3 bases of the junction unmatched. Germline assignment: CDR1 LNHDA and CDR2 SQIVND (reference sequence). The CDR3 DNA follows: TGTGCCAGTAGTTCAACAGGGGGCACTGAAGCTTTCTTT. Translation gives CASSSTGGTEAFF.